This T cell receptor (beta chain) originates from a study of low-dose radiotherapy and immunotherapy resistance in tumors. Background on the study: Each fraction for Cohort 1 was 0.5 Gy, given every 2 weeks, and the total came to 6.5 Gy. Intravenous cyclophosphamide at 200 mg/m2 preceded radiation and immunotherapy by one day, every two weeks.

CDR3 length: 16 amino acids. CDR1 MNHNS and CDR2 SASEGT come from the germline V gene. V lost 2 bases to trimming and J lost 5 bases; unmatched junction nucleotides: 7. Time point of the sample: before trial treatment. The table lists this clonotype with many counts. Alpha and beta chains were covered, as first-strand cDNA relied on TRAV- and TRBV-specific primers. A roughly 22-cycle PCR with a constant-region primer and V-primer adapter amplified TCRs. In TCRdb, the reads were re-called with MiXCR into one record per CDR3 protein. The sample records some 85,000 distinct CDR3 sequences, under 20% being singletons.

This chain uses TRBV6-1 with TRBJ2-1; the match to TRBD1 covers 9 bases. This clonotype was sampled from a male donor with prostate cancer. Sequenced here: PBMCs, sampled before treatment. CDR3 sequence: CASSELGQGLNNEQFF. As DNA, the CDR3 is TGTGCCAGCAGTGAACTGGGACAGGGTTTGAACAATGAGCAGTTCTTC.